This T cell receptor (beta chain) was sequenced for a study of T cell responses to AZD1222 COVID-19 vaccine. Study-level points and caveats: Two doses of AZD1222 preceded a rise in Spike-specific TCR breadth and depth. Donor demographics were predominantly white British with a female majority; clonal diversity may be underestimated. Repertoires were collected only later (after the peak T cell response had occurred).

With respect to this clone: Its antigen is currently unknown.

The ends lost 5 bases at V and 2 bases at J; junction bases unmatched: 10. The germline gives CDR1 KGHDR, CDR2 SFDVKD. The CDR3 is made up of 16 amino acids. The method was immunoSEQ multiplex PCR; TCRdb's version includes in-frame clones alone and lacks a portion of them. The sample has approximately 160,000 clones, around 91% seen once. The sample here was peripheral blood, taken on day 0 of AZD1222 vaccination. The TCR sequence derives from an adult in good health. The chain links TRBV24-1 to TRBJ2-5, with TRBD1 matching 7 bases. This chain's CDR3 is CATSGKQGPNQETQYF. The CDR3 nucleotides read TGTGCCACCAGTGGTAAACAGGGGCCGAATCAAGAGACCCAGTACTTC.